A selection of T cell receptor beta chains follows, all from one sample in a study of cytomegalovirus exposure and HLA in healthy donors. TCRdb keeps only in-frame clones here, not all; method: immunoSEQ multiplex PCR. Among 110,000 or so clones listed, over 55% were seen once. Sequencing was carried out using PBMCs. The receptors were sampled from a man between 18 and 29 years old in good health and CMV-seropositive. CDR3s include the opening cysteine and the closing phenylalanine or tryptophan. The D gene is left open where the match is weak. Clone size, where shown, is once, few, many, or a class for clones that have expanded.

>TRBJ1-4|NA|TRBV25-1|NA
TGTGCCAGCAGTGAACGGGGGGCCTGGGATGAAAAACTGTTTTTT
CASSERGAWDEKLFF
>TRBJ2-2|NA|TRBV2|TRBD1
TGTGCCAGCAGTGTAAACCGGGACAGGGGCCTGTTTTTT
CASSVNRDRGLFF
>TRBJ2-5|NA|TRBV5-5|NA
TGTGCCAGCAGCGGCGGCCCTCAAGAGACCCAGTACTTC
CASSGGPQETQYF
>TRBJ1-1|few|TRBV7-9|TRBD1
TGTGCCAGCAGCGAGGGACAGGCGAACACTGAAGCTTTCTTT
CASSEGQANTEAFF
>TRBJ1-2|NA|TRBV5-4|TRBD1
TGTGCCAGCAGCTTGGACAGGGGCGCGGGTGGCTACACCTTC
CASSLDRGAGGYTF
>TRBJ2-1|NA|TRBV2|TRBD2
TGTGCCAGCAGCGCGGGACTAACCTACAATGAGCAGTTCTTC
CASSAGLTYNEQFF
>TRBJ1-1|NA|TRBV27|NA
TGTGCCAGCAGTTTAAGGGGAAACACTGAAGCTTTCTTT
CASSLRGNTEAFF
>TRBJ2-3|NA|TRBV12-5|NA
TGTGCTAGTGGATCAGGACTGCACACAGATACGCAGTATTTT
CASGSGLHTDTQYF
>TRBJ1-1|NA|TRBV7-9|TRBD1
TGTGCCAGCAGCTCGAGAGGGGGCTCGAACACTGAAGCTTTCTTT
CASSSRGGSNTEAFF
>TRBJ1-1|NA|TRBV25-1|NA
TGTGCCAGCAGGGCGGGGGGGCGCGGAAACACTGAAGCTTTCTTT
CASRAGGRGNTEAFF
>TRBJ1-5|NA|TRBV19|NA
TGTGCCAGTAGTATGTCTGTCCAGGGCAATCAGCCCCAGCATTTT
CASSMSVQGNQPQHF
>TRBJ1-5|few|TRBV2|NA
TGTGCCAGCAGTGGAGAACAGCCCCAGCATTTT
CASSGEQPQHF
>TRBJ2-6|NA|TRBV9|NA
TGTGCCAGCAGCGTAGGCAGCTCTGGGGCCAACGTCCTGACTTTC
CASSVGSSGANVLTF
>TRBJ2-2|NA|TRBV11-2|TRBD2
TGTGCCAGCAGCTTTCTAGCGGGGGCCGTCACCGGGGAGCTGTTTTTT
CASSFLAGAVTGELFF
>TRBJ2-3|NA|TRBV7-9|TRBD2
TGTGCCAGCAGCTTCGGACTAGCGGGGGGGTCAGATACGCAGTATTTT
CASSFGLAGGSDTQYF
>TRBJ1-6|NA|TRBV2|NA
TGTGCCAGCAGTGAAGCGCCCGCCCTCGGGGGTGGGAATTCACCCCTCCACTTT
CASSEAPALGGGNSPLHF
>TRBJ2-2|NA|TRBV11-1|NA
TGTGCCAGCAGCTTAGGTCAGAACACCGGGGAGCTGTTTTTT
CASSLGQNTGELFF
>TRBJ2-3|NA|TRBV4-1|TRBD2
TGCGCCAGCAGCCAATGGGGACTAGCGGGGGAATCAGATACGCAGTATTTT
CASSQWGLAGESDTQYF
>TRBJ1-1|NA|TRBV19|NA
TGTGCCAGTAGTCCCCTGGGTTCCAGGGCGAGAGCTGAAGCTTTCTTT
CASSPLGSRARAEAFF
>TRBJ2-7|NA|TRBV10-1|TRBD1
TGCGCCAGCAGTGTCTTTGGGGGACAGGTCAGCGAGCAGTACTTC
CASSVFGGQVSEQYF
>TRBJ1-5|once|TRBV19|TRBD1
TGTGCCAGTAGTCCACGACAGGGCGGCAGCAATCAGCCCCAGCATTTT
CASSPRQGGSNQPQHF
>TRBJ2-7|once|TRBV5-4|NA
TGTGCCAGCAGCTTGGACGGTTTAAACTACGAGCAGTACTTC
CASSLDGLNYEQYF
>TRBJ1-2|once|TRBV28|NA
TGTGCCAGCAGTGCCCGAGGGGGGGGCCTCCGAGGCTACACCTTC
CASSARGGGLRGYTF
>TRBJ1-6|NA|TRBV5-1|NA
TGCGCCAGCAGCTTGACAGGGAGCTCCTATAATTCACCCCTCCACTTT
CASSLTGSSYNSPLHF
>TRBJ2-3|few|TRBV19|TRBD1
TGTGCCAGTAATTGGGGGGACAGGGACACAGATACGCAGTATTTT
CASNWGDRDTDTQYF
>TRBJ2-3|NA|TRBV7-9|NA
TGTGCCAGCAGCTCAGGGGACATTAGCACAGATACGCAGTATTTT
CASSSGDISTDTQYF
>TRBJ1-2|NA|TRBV7-9|NA
TGTGCCAGCATCCCTATTCCCGCGGGGTTAAACTATGGCTACACCTTC
CASIPIPAGLNYGYTF
>TRBJ1-2|few|TRBV5-4|NA
TGTGCCAGCAGCTCTTACTATGGCTACACCTTC
CASSSYYGYTF
>TRBJ2-6|NA|TRBV7-2|NA
TGTGCCAGCAGCTTAGTGGGCCGAACAACGGGGGCCAACGTCCTGACTTTC
CASSLVGRTTGANVLTF
>TRBJ2-3|NA|TRBV29-1|TRBD2
TGCAGCGTTGCCGGGGGGGCAGATACGCAGTATTTT
CSVAGGADTQYF
>TRBJ1-5|NA|TRBV11-2|NA
TGTGCCAGCAGCCCCTTGAGCAATCAGCCCCAGCATTTT
CASSPLSNQPQHF
>TRBJ2-3|NA|TRBV2|TRBD2
TGTGCCAGCAGTGTCGGGGGGGGGACAGATACGCAGTATTTT
CASSVGGGTDTQYF
>TRBJ1-6|NA|TRBV2|NA
TGTGCCAGCAGTGAAGTTTTTAATAATTCACCCCTCCACTTT
CASSEVFNNSPLHF
>TRBJ2-3|once|TRBV6-6|TRBD2
TGTGCCAGCAGTTTTAGCGGGGGGGACGGGCAGTATTTT
CASSFSGGDGQYF
>TRBJ2-1|NA|TRBV21-1|NA
TGTGCCAGCAGCAAATCGGGTAACAGGTTCGAGTGTGAGCAGTTCTTC
CASSKSGNRFECEQFF
>TRBJ2-3|NA|TRBV6-6|TRBD1
TGTGCCACTACGACAGGGAACACAGATACGCAGTATTTT
CATTTGNTDTQYF
>TRBJ1-2|NA|TRBV25-1|NA
TGTGCCAGCAGTGTCAACTGGGGGGGCGCGAAGGGCTACACCTTC
CASSVNWGGAKGYTF
>TRBJ1-1|NA|TRBV7-2|NA
TGTGCCAGCAGCTTAGCGCTCGGCAGGGCGAACACTGAAGCTTTCTTT
CASSLALGRANTEAFF
>TRBJ2-4|NA|TRBV4-1|TRBD1
TGCGCCAGCAGCCAGGCCGGGACAGGAAACATTCAGTACTTC
CASSQAGTGNIQYF
>TRBJ1-2|NA|TRBV28|TRBD1
TGTGCCAGCAGCCAAACAGGGGGCGATTACTATGGCTACACCTTC
CASSQTGGDYYGYTF
>TRBJ2-7|NA|TRBV6-4|NA
TGTGCCAGCAGTGACTCTGACAGCAAGTACGAGCAGTACTTC
CASSDSDSKYEQYF
>TRBJ2-3|NA|TRBV5-4|NA
TGTGCCAGCAGCACGAGGGCTTCGGCAGATACGCAGTATTTT
CASSTRASADTQYF
>TRBJ1-2|few|TRBV2|TRBD1
TGTGCCAGCAGTGGACAGGGGGCTAACTATGGCTACACCTTC
CASSGQGANYGYTF
>TRBJ2-3|NA|TRBV5-1|NA
TGCGCCAGCAGCTGGGTTGGGGCCACCCCGACAGATACGCAGTATTTT
CASSWVGATPTDTQYF
>TRBJ2-1|NA|TRBV19|TRBD2
TGTGCCAGCCTAGCGGGGCCGGGTTTGAGTCATGAGCAGTTCTTC
CASLAGPGLSHEQFF
>TRBJ2-1|NA|TRBV7-2|NA
TGTGCCAGCAGCCCCAGAAACTACAATGAGCAGTTCTTC
CASSPRNYNEQFF
>TRBJ2-2|few|TRBV7-9|TRBD1
TGTGCCAGCAGCTACACAAGGACAGGGAGGTCCGGGGAGCTGTTTTTT
CASSYTRTGRSGELFF
>TRBJ2-3|few|TRBV5-5|TRBD2
TGTGCCAGCAGCTTTCTAGCGGGGGGGGTGGATACGCAGTATTTT
CASSFLAGGVDTQYF
>TRBJ1-2|few|TRBV1|NA
TGCACCAGCAGCCAAGGAGGGAAGGGACAGTATACCTCCGATTGCAACTATGGCTACACCTTC
CTSSQGGKGQYTSDCNYGYTF
>TRBJ1-4|NA|TRBV5-1|NA
TGCGCCAGCAGCTCCCCCAAATTCGGGTCGGCAACTAATGAAAAACTGTTTTTT
CASSSPKFGSATNEKLFF
>TRBJ2-3|NA|TRBV5-1|TRBD1
TGCGCCAGCAGAGCCGGGACAGGTCGTTTTAGAGATACGCAGTATTTT
CASRAGTGRFRDTQYF
>TRBJ2-3|NA|TRBV5-1|NA
TGCGCCAGCATCCCCGGGGGGCCTAGCACAGATACGCAGTATTTT
CASIPGGPSTDTQYF
>TRBJ1-6|NA|TRBV6-5|NA
TGTGCCAGCAGTTTCCAGGGAAGTGAGGTTTCACCCCTCCACTTT
CASSFQGSEVSPLHF
>TRBJ2-3|once|TRBV10-3|TRBD2
TGTGCCATCAGTGAGTCGACTCCGAGGGGAGCGGGGATTTTGGATACGCAGTATTTT
CAISESTPRGAGILDTQYF
>TRBJ1-1|NA|TRBV6-5|TRBD1
TGTGCCAGCAGTTCTCCGCCTGGGACAGGGAGGCCAGAAGCTTTCTTT
CASSSPPGTGRPEAFF
>TRBJ2-3|NA|TRBV5-4|TRBD2
TGTGCCAGCAGCCACTCAGCGGGGACAGATACGCAGTATTTT
CASSHSAGTDTQYF
>TRBJ2-1|NA|TRBV10-2|TRBD2
TGCGCCAGCAGTTCTACAAAACTAGCGGGGGGCAACATGGAGCAGTTCTTC
CASSSTKLAGGNMEQFF
>TRBJ1-1|NA|TRBV15|NA
TGTGCCACCAGCGAACCGCTCAGGGGCCGGGCTGAAGCTTTCTTT
CATSEPLRGRAEAFF
>TRBJ1-5|few|TRBV18|NA
TGTGCCAGCTCCTCTCAGGGCAATAGCAATCAGCCCCAGCATTTT
CASSSQGNSNQPQHF
>TRBJ2-7|NA|TRBV5-6|NA
TGTGCCAGCAGCTTGGGAATGGGGCAGAGCGCCCTAATCACAACCTCCTTC
CASSLGMGQSALITTSF